Listed below are T cell receptor beta chains from one sample, sequenced in a study of T cell changes during pregnancy in multiple sclerosis. Profiled with immunoSEQ multiplex PCR; TCRdb holds only in-frame clones, not every one. This table has approximately 20,000 clones, approximately 90% appearing once. Source: CD8+ T cells from peripheral blood mononuclear cells, taken in the third trimester of pregnancy. The receptors shown here come from a female donor in good health, enrolled as a control in a pregnancy study. Each CDR3 is given with its conserved first and last residue. The order of the fields is CDR3 length, V gene, J gene, clone size, D gene, CDR3 protein, CDR3 DNA. D genes are given only for firm matches. Clone size is stated in some rows and not others, as once, few, many or a class when expanded.

>14|TRBV28|TRBJ2-7|-|TRBD1
CASSSGQATYEQYF
TGTGCCAGCAGTTCCGGACAGGCTACCTACGAGCAGTACTTC
>13|TRBV11-3|TRBJ1-1|-|-
CASSTRANTEAFF
TGTGCCAGCAGCACGCGGGCGAACACTGAAGCTTTCTTT
>14|TRBV25-1|TRBJ2-1|-|TRBD2
CASSGRGVYNEQFF
TGTGCCAGCAGTGGGCGGGGGGTATACAATGAGCAGTTCTTC
>13|TRBV19|TRBJ1-2|-|-
CASSYPGNYGYTF
TGTGCCAGTAGTTATCCGGGAAACTATGGCTACACCTTC
>13|TRBV27|TRBJ2-7|-|-
CASGLAGYHEQYF
TGTGCCAGCGGCCTCGCGGGGTACCACGAGCAGTACTTC
>13|TRBV2|TRBJ2-7|-|-
CASSGTETYEQYF
TGTGCCAGCAGTGGGACAGAGACCTACGAGCAGTACTTC
>16|TRBV29-1|TRBJ1-1|-|-
CSVEEAGRGMNTEAFF
TGCAGCGTTGAAGAGGCTGGGAGGGGAATGAACACTGAAGCTTTCTTT
>16|TRBV4-3|TRBJ1-3|-|-
CASSQGARLSAATIYF
TGCGCCAGCAGCCAAGGCGCTAGACTGTCTGCGGCCACCATATATTTT
>15|TRBV7-3|TRBJ2-7|once|TRBD2
CASSLEGQGLWEQYF
TGTGCCAGCAGCTTAGAAGGCCAGGGACTATGGGAGCAGTACTTC
>15|TRBV6-5|TRBJ2-3|-|TRBD2
CASTQETSGEDTQYF
TGTGCCAGCACCCAAGAGACTAGCGGGGAGGATACGCAGTATTTT
>17|TRBV4-3|TRBJ1-6|once|-
CASSRKSTSSYNSPLHF
TGCGCCAGCAGCCGCAAATCCACCAGCTCCTATAATTCACCCCTCCACTTT
>15|TRBV7-9|TRBJ1-4|-|TRBD1
CASSFIVQGGEKLFF
TGTGCCAGCAGCTTTATCGTCCAGGGGGGTGAAAAACTGTTTTTT
>15|TRBV4-3|TRBJ2-1|few|-
CASSQELRDNNEQFF
TGCGCCAGCAGCCAAGAACTGAGGGATAACAATGAGCAGTTCTTC
>15|TRBV9|TRBJ2-2|few|TRBD1
CASSVEDRGAGELFF
TGTGCCAGCAGCGTAGAGGACAGGGGAGCCGGGGAGCTGTTTTTT
>15|TRBV7-9|TRBJ2-7|-|-
CASSSTGTFPYEQYF
TGTGCCAGCAGCTCCACCGGGACTTTTCCCTACGAGCAGTACTTC
>14|TRBV5-1|TRBJ2-1|-|TRBD1
CASSFSGTVNEQFF
TGCGCCAGCAGCTTCTCCGGGACAGTCAATGAGCAGTTCTTC
>13|TRBV6-4|TRBJ2-1|-|-
CASSDSRRNEQFF
TGTGCCAGCAGTGACTCCCGGCGGAATGAGCAGTTCTTC
>15|TRBV7-9|TRBJ1-5|-|-
CASSLEGNSNQPQHF
TGTGCCAGCAGCTTAGAGGGGAATAGCAATCAGCCCCAGCATTTT
>14|TRBV5-4|TRBJ1-2|-|TRBD1
CASSTGQGSYGYTF
TGTGCCAGCAGCACGGGACAGGGGAGCTATGGCTACACCTTC
>15|TRBV7-2|TRBJ1-2|-|TRBD1
CASSYHRGPGYGYTF
TGTGCCAGCAGTTACCACAGGGGGCCGGGCTATGGCTACACCTTC
>13|TRBV6-6|TRBJ1-1|once|-
CASSTPSLLQAFF
TGTGCCAGCAGTACCCCTTCGCTGCTACAAGCTTTCTTT
>18|TRBV4-3|TRBJ1-2|-|-
CASSQDNTETYPNYGYTF
TGCGCCAGCAGCCAAGATAACACAGAAACTTATCCTAACTATGGCTACACCTTC
>15|TRBV4-2|TRBJ1-4|-|-
CASSPSRGANEKLFF
TGTGCCAGCAGCCCAAGCAGGGGAGCTAATGAAAAACTGTTTTTT
>15|TRBV6-5|TRBJ2-5|-|TRBD1
CASSTGDSIQETQYF
TGTGCCAGCAGTACCGGGGACAGTATCCAAGAGACCCAGTACTTC
>15|TRBV4-3|TRBJ2-7|-|TRBD1
CASSPRTGTSYEQYF
TGCGCCAGCAGCCCTCGGACAGGTACGTCCTACGAGCAGTACTTC
>14|TRBV7-9|TRBJ2-2|-|-
CASSPDTFGGELFF
TGTGCCAGCAGCCCTGACACCTTCGGCGGGGAGCTGTTTTTT
>14|TRBV6-5|TRBJ1-2|medium-sized|TRBD1
CASSAQGAFYGYTF
TGTGCCAGCAGTGCACAGGGGGCTTTCTATGGCTACACCTTC
>15|TRBV11-2|TRBJ1-4|-|TRBD1
CASSSRDSRNEKLFF
TGTGCCAGCAGCTCCCGGGACAGCAGAAATGAAAAACTGTTTTTT